The TCR beta chain under discussion was sequenced for a study of cytomegalovirus exposure and HLA in healthy donors. Trimming pared 4 bases from V and 6 bases from J, leaving 16 bases between. The CDR3 is made up of 14 amino acids. CDR1 and CDR2 from the germline V gene are MNHEY and SMNVEV (reference sequence). This clone was observed a few times. No antigen is known for it. Study conclusions and caveats: Later genetic work tied a missense DCLRE1C variant to beta-chain V and J trimming.

Vbeta (60) and Jbeta (13) primers were used in the PCR. Sequencing was performed with immunoSEQ multiplex PCR; in TCRdb, only in-frame clones are kept and a portion is missing. Here the sample spans around 99,000 clones, around 70% being singletons. Sequenced material: PBMCs. This clonotype was obtained from a woman between 70 and 85 years old in good health and CMV-seropositive. This rearrangement joins TRBV27 to TRBJ2-7; a possible D gene is TRBD1 (6 bases). This chain's CDR3 is CASSSAGDGGEQYF. CDR3 in DNA: TGTGCCAGCAGTTCAGCAGGGGATGGTGGCGAGCAGTACTTC.